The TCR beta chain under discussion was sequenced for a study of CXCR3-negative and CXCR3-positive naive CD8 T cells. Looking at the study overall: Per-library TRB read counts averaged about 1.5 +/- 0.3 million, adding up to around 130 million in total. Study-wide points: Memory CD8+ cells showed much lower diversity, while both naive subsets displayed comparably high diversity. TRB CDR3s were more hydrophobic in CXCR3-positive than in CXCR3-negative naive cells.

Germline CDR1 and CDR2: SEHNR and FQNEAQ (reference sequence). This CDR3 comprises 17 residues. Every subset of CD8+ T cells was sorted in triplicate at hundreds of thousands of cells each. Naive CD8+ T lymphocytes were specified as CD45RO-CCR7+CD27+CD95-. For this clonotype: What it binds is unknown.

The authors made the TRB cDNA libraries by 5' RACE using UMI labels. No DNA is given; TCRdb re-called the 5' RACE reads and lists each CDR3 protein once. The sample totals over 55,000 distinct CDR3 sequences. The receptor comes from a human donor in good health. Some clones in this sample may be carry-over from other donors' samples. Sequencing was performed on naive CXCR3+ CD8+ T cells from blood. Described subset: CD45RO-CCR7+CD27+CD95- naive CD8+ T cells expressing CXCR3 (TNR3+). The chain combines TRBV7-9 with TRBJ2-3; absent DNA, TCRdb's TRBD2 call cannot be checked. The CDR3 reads CASSLPQRAGGTYTQYF.